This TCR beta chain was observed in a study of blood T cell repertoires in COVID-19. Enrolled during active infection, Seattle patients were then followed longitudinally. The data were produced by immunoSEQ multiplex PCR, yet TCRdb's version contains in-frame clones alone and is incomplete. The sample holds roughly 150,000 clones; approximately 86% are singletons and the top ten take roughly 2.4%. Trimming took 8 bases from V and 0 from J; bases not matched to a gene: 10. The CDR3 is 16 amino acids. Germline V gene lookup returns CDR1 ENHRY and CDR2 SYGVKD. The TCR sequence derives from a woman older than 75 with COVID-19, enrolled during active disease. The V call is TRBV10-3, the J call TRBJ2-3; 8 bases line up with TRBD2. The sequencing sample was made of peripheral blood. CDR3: CAIASGSYASTDTQYF. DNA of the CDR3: TGTGCCATCGCTAGCGGGTCCTACGCTAGCACAGATACGCAGTATTTT.